The sequence of this T cell receptor beta chain was determined in a study of blood T cells in healthy people across ages. Study observations and caveats: Unknown CMV status may confound age-related changes in expanded clones.

In regard to this clonotype: Its specificity is not known.

Through a sample-barcoded 5' primer and a J-beta primer mix, a second PCR was run for roughly 7 to 12 cycles. TCRdb re-called the 5' RACE reads through MiXCR, storing one row per CDR3 protein. The repertoire consists of about 1,600,000 distinct CDR3 sequences, with roughly 40% occurring once and the leading ten covering approximately 7.9%. The CDR3 spans 12 residues. V lost 7 bases and J 6 bases, leaving 12 bases between the germline ends. CDR1 is SEHNR, CDR2 FQNEAQ, per germline (reference sequence). The sequence derives from a woman aged 18 to 35 in good health. The chain combines TRBV7-9 with TRBJ1-1, with D possibly matching TRBD1 (5 bases). Sequencing was performed on blood. DNA for the CDR3: TGTGCCAGCACCCTACAAGGGGCTGAAGCTTTCTTT. As protein: CASTLQGAEAFF.